This T cell receptor (beta chain) was sequenced for a study of cytomegalovirus exposure and HLA in healthy donors. Per germline, CDR1 MGHRA and CDR2 YSYEKL. The CDR3 totals 16 residues. The V segment lost 4 bases and the J segment 4 bases; nucleotides outside the gene matches: 9. Use of 60 Vbeta and 13 Jbeta primers characterized the PCR. The data were produced by immunoSEQ multiplex PCR, yet TCRdb's version contains in-frame clones alone and is incomplete. The sample totals about 130,000 clones. Sequenced input: PBMCs. The V and J genes are TRBV4-1 and TRBJ2-1, with 8 bases fitting TRBD2. This receptor was obtained from a man aged 18 to 35 in good health and CMV-seronegative. CDR3 DNA: TGCGCCAGCAGCCCACAGCGGGGGCCGCGATACAATGAGCAGTTCTTC. It codes for CASSPQRGPRYNEQFF.